The T cell receptor (beta chain) described here comes from a study of T cells in Graves' hyperthyroidism and ophthalmopathy. Study conclusions and caveats: Blood held most thyroid clonotypes expanded above 0.001 frequency.

From germline, CDR1 is SNHLY and CDR2 FYNNEI. Trimming removed 3 bases from V and 1 base from J, with 8 bases in between. The CDR3 has 14 amino acids. Researchers amplified the TCR beta CDR3 regions from RNA transcripts. A set of HTBI primers served as the primers for a first-round RT-PCR of the TCR CDR3. TCRdb reanalysed the multiplex PCR reads using MiXCR and keeps one entry per CDR3 protein. The profile shows 90,000 to 120,000 distinct CDR3 sequences, approximately 16% of them singletons. About this clonotype itself: Its target is unknown.

Researchers defined stable Graves' hyperthyroidism as no ophthalmopathy progression within 18 months. This TCR came from a woman between 45 and 60 years old with Graves' hyperthyroidism. The sequenced sample was blood. The chain joins TRBV2 to TRBJ2-3; either TRBD1 or TRBD2 may fit D (5 bases each). CDR3 sequence: CASSERGRTDTQYF. DNA of the CDR3: TGTGCCAGCAGTGAGAGGGGACGCACAGATACGCAGTATTTT.